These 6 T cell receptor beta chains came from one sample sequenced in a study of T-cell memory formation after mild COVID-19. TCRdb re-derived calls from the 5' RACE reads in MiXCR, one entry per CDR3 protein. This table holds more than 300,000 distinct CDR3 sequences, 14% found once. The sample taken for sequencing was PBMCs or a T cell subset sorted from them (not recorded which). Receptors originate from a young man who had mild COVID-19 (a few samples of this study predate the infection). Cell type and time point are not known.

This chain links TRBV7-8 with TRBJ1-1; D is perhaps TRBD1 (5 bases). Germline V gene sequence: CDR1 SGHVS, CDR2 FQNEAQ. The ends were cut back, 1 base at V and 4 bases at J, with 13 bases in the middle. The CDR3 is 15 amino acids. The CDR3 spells CASSLVKGLGTEAFF. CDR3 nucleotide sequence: TGTGCCAGCAGCTTAGTTAAGGGGCTCGGCACTGAAGCTTTCTTT.

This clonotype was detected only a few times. CDR3 DNA sequence: TGTGCCATCAGGGGGACAGGAGAGACCCAGTACTTC. Translation: CAIRGTGETQYF. The chain couples TRBV10-3 to TRBJ2-5; 8 nucleotides match TRBD1. The CDR3 totals 12 residues. V trimming: 6 bases; J trimming: 4 bases; junction bases outside the gene matches: 1. Germline CDR1 is ENHRY and CDR2 is SYGVKD.

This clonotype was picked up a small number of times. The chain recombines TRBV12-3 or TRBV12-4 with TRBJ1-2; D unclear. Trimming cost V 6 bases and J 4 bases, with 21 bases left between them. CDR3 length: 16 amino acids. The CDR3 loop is CASSPSMRALIYGYTF. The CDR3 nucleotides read TGTGCCAGCAGCCCGAGTATGCGGGCACTGATCTATGGCTACACCTTC.

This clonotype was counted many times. The CDR3 protein is CASSLLSWPTDTQYF. DNA for the CDR3: TGTGCCAGCAGCTTACTTTCTTGGCCCACAGATACGCAGTATTTT. The chain has TRBV7-2 and TRBJ2-3; D is uncertain. V lost 2 bases to trimming and J lost 2 bases, with 11 bases between them. Germline V gene sequence: CDR1 SGHTA, CDR2 FQGNSA. This CDR3 comprises 15 residues.

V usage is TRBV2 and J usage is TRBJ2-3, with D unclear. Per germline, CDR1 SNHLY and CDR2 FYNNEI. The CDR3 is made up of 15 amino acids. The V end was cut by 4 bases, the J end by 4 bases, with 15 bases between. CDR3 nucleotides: TGTGCCAGCAGTGTAAGAAAGGTTACGTCAGATACGCAGTATTTT. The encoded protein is CASSVRKVTSDTQYF.

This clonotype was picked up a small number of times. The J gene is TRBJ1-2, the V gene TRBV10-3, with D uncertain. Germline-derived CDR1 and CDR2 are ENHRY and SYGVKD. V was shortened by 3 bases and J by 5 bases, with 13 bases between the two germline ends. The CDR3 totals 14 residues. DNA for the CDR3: TGTGCCATCAGTGATATAGGGAGGGAATATGGCTACACCTTC. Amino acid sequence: CAISDIGREYGYTF.